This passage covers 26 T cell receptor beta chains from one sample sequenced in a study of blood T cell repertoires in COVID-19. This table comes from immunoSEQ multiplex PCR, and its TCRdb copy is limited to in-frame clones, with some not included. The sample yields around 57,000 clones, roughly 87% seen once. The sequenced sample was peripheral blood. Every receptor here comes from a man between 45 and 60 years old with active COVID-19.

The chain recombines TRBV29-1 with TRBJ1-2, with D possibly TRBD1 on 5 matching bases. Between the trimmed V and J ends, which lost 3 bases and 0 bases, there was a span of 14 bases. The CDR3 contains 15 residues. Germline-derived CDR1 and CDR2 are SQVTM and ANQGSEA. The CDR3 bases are TGCAGCGTTGAGGGTGGACATCGTTCTAACTATGGCTACACCTTC. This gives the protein CSVEGGHRSNYGYTF.

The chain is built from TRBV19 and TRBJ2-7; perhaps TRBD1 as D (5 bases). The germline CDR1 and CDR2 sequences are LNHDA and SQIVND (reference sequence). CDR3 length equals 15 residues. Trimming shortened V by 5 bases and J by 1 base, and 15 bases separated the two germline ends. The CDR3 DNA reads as TGTGCCAGTAGTGCTACCCGACAGAGTTCCTACGAGCAGTACTTC. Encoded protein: CASSATRQSSYEQYF. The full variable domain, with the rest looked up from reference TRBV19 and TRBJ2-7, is DGGITQSPKYLFRKEGQNVTLSCEQNLNHDAMYWYRQDPGQGLRLIYYSQIVNDFQKGDIAEGYSVSREKKESFPLTVTSAQKNPTAFYLCASSATRQSSYEQYFGPGTRLTVT.

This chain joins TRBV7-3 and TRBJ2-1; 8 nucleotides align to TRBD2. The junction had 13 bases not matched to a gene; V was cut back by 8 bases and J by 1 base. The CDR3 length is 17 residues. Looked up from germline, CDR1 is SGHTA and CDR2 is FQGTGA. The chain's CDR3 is CASCVGGTSCSYNEQFF. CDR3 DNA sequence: TGTGCCAGCTGCGTTGGGGGGACTAGTTGTTCCTACAATGAGCAGTTCTTC. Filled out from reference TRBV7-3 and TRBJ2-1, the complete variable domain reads GAGVSQTPSNKVTEKGKYVELRCDPISGHTALYWYRQSLGQGPEFLIYFQGTGAADDSGLPNDRFFAVRPEGSVSTLKIQRTERGDSAVYLCASCVGGTSCSYNEQFFGPGTRLTVL.

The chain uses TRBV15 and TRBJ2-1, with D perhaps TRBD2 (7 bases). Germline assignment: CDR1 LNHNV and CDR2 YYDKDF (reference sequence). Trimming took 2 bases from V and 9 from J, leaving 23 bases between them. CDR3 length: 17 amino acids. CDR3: CATSRPQGRGAVPEQFF. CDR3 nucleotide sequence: TGTGCCACCAGCAGACCCCAGGGCCGGGGGGCAGTTCCTGAGCAGTTCTTC.

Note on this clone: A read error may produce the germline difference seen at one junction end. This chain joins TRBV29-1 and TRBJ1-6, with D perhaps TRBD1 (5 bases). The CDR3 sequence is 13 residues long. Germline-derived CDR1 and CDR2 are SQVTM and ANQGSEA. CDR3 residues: CSVAQEINSPPHF. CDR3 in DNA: TGCAGCGTCGCACAGGAAATTAATTCACCCCCCCACTTT.

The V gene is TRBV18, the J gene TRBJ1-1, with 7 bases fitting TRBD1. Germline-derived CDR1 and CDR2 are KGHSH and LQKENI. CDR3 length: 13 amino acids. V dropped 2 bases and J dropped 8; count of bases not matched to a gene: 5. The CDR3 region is CASSPGDRAEAFF. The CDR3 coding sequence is TGTGCCAGCTCACCAGGAGACAGGGCGGAAGCTTTCTTT.

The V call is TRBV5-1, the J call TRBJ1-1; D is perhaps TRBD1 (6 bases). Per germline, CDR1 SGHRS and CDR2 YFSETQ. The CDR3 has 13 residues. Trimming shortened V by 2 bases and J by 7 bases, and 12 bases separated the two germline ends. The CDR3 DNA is TGCGCCAGCAGCTTAGCGGACAGACTTGAAGCTTTCTTT. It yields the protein CASSLADRLEAFF.

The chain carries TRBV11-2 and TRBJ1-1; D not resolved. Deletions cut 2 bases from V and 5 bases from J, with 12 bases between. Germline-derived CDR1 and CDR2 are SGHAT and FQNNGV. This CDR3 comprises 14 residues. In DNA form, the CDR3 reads TGTGCCAGCAGCTTAATACACCGAGGGACTGAAGCTTTCTTT. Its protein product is CASSLIHRGTEAFF.

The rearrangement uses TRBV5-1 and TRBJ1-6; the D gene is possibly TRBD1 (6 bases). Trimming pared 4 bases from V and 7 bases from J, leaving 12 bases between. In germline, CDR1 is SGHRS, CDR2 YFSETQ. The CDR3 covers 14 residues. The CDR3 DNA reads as TGCGCCAGCAGCCCGTGGGACACGAATTCACCCCTCCACTTT. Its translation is CASSPWDTNSPLHF.

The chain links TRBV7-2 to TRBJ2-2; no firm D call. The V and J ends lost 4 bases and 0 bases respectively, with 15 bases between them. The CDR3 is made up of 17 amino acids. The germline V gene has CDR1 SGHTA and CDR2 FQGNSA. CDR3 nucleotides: TGTGCCAGCAGCTCGATCCGAAGCCAGGCGAACACCGGGGAGCTGTTTTTT. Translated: CASSSIRSQANTGELFF.

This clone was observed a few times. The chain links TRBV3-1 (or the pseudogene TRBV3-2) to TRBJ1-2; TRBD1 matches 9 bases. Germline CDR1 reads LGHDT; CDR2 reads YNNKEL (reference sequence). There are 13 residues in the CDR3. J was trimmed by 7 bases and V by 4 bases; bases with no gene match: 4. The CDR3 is CASSRQGEGGYTF. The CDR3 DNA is TGTGCCAGCAGCCGACAGGGGGAAGGTGGCTACACCTTC.

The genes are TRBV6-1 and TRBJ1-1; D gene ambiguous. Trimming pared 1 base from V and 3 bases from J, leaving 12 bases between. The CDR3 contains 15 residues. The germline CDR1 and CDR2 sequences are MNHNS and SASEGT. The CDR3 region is CASSEGSEIYTEAFF. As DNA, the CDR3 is TGTGCCAGCAGTGAAGGTTCGGAGATTTACACTGAAGCTTTCTTT.

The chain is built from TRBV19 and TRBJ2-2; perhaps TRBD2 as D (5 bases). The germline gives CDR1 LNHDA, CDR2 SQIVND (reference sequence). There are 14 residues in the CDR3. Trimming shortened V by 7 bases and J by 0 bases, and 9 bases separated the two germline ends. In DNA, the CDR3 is TGTGCCAGTAAAAAGGGAGCGAACACCGGGGAGCTGTTTTTT. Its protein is CASKKGANTGELFF.

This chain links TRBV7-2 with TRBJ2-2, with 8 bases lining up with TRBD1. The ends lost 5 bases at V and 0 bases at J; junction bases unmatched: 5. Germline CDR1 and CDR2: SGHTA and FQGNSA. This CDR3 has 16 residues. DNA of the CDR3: TGTGCCAGCAGCCCGGGACAGGTATCGAACACCGGGGAGCTGTTTTTT. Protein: CASSPGQVSNTGELFF.

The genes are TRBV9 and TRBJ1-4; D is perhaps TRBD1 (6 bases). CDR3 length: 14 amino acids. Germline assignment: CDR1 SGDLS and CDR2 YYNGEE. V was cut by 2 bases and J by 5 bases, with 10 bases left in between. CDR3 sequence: CASSVTGQNEKLFF. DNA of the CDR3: TGTGCCAGCAGCGTTACCGGACAGAATGAAAAACTGTTTTTT.

The CDR3 spells CAWSLDIYSGNTIYF. The CDR3 region has the DNA TGTGCCTGGAGTTTGGACATCTACTCTGGAAACACCATATATTTT. The chain links TRBV30 to TRBJ1-3; D is perhaps TRBD1 (5 bases). V was trimmed by 2 bases and J by 0 bases, leaving 11 bases between them. The length of the CDR3 is 15 residues. Germline CDR1 reads GTSNPN; CDR2 reads SVGIG (reference sequence). Full variable domain (remainder filled in from reference TRBV30 and TRBJ1-3): SQTIHQWPATLVQPVGSPLSLECTVEGTSNPNLYWYRQAAGRGLQLLFYSVGIGQISSEVPQNLSASRPQDRQFILSSKKLLLSDSGFYLCAWSLDIYSGNTIYFGEGSWLTVV.

This CDR3 reads CAWSSGQGRFSGNTIYF. CDR3 DNA sequence: TGTGCCTGGAGTTCTGGACAGGGGAGATTCTCTGGAAACACCATATATTTT. V is TRBV30 and J is TRBJ1-3; 9 positions agree with TRBD1. Trimming at V came to 2 bases and at J to 0 bases, leaving 8 bases not matched to a gene. This CDR3 region has 17 residues. The V gene's germline CDR1 is GTSNPN and CDR2 SVGIG (reference sequence).

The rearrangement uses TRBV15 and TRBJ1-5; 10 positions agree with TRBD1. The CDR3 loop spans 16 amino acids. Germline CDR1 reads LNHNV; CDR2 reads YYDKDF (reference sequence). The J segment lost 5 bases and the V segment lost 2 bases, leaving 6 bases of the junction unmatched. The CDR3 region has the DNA TGTGCCACCAGCAGACAGGGACAGGGGAAATATCAGCCCCAGCATTTT. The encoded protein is CATSRQGQGKYQPQHF.

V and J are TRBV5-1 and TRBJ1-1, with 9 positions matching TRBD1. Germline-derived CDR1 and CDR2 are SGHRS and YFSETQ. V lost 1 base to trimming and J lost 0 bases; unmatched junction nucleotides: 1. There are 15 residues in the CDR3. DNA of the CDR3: TGCGCCAGCAGCTTGAGACAGGGGGTGAACACTGAAGCTTTCTTT. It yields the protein CASSLRQGVNTEAFF.

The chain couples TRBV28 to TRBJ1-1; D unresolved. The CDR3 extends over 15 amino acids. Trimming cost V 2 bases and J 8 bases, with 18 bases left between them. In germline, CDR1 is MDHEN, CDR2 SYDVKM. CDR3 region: CASSLPLLSRGEAFF. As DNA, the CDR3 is TGTGCCAGCAGTTTACCCCTCCTATCTAGAGGCGAAGCTTTCTTT.

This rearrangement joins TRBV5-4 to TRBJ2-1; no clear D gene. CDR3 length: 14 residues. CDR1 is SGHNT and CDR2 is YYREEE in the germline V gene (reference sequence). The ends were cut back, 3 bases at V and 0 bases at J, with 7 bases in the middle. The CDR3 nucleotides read TGTGCCAGCAGCTCCCGGAGCTCCTACAATGAGCAGTTCTTC. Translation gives CASSSRSSYNEQFF.

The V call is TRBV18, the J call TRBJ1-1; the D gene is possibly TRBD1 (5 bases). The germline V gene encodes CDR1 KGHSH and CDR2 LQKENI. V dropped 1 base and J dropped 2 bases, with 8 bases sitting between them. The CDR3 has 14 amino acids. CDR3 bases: TGTGCCAGCTCACCACTTGACAGTAACACTGAAGCTTTCTTT. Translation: CASSPLDSNTEAFF.

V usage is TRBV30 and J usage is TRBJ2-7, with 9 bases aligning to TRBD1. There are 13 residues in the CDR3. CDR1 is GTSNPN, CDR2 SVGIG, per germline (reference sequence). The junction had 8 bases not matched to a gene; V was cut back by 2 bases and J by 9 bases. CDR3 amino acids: CAWSKGQGILQYF. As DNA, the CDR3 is TGTGCCTGGAGTAAGGGACAGGGTATTTTGCAGTACTTC.

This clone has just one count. CDR3 nucleotides: TGCGCCAGCAGCCAAGATCAGACTAGCGGGGGAAAGTACTTC. Translation: CASSQDQTSGGKYF. V gene TRBV4-3 combines with J gene TRBJ2-5; 12 bases are shared with TRBD2. V lost 0 bases to trimming and J lost 12 bases; unmatched junction nucleotides: 5. The CDR3 is made up of 14 amino acids. Germline CDR1 LGHNA, CDR2 YSLEER.

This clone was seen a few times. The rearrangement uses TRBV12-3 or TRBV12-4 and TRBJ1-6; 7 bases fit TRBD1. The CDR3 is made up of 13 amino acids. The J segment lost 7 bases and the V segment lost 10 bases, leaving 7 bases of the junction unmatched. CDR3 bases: TGTGCCACCTCCGGGACAGTAAATTCACCCCTCCACTTT. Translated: CATSGTVNSPLHF.

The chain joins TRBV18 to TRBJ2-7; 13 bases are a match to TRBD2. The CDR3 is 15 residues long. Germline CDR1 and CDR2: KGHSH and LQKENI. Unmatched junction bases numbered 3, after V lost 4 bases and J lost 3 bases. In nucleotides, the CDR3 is TGTGCCAGCTCACGACTAGCGGGGGGCGGCTACGAGCAGTACTTC. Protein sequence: CASSRLAGGGYEQYF.